This T cell receptor (beta chain) was obtained from a study of T-cell memory formation after mild COVID-19. This clonotype has just a few counts. Germline CDR1 is KGHDR and CDR2 is SFDVKD. V gave up 0 bases and J gave up 4 bases; unmatched junction bases: 1. This CDR3 has 15 amino acids. From 5'RACE with constant-segment primers came TCR alpha and TCR beta cDNA libraries that carried sample barcodes and UMIs. MiXCR, run by TCRdb on the 5' RACE reads, gives a single entry per CDR3 protein. Of over 450,000 distinct CDR3 sequences in the sample, roughly 20% were seen once. The sequenced sample was PBMCs or a T cell subset sorted from them (not recorded which). This clonotype was obtained from an adult woman who had mild COVID-19 (a few samples of this study predate the infection). Cell type and time point are not known. The chain couples TRBV24-1 to TRBJ2-2; 7 bases are shared with TRBD1. The CDR3 coding sequence is TGTGCCACCAGTGATTTGGACAGGGTCACCGGGGAGCTGTTTTTT. It is translated as CATSDLDRVTGELFF.